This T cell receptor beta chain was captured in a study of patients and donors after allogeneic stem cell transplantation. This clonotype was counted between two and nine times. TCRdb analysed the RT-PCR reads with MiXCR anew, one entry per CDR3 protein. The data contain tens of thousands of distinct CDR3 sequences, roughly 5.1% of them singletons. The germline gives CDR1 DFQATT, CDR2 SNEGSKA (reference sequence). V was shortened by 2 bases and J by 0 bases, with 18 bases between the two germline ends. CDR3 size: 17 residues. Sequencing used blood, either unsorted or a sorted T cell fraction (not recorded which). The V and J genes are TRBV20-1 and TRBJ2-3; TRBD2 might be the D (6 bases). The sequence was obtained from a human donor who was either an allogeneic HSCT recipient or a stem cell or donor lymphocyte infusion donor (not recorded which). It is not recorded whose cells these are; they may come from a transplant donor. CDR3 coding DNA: TGCAGTGCTAGAAGTCAGCGGGTTTTCTCTAGCACAGATACGCAGTATTTT. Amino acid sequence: CSARSQRVFSSTDTQYF.